These T cell receptor beta chains were read from a single sample in a study of blood T cell repertoires in COVID-19. Measured with immunoSEQ multiplex PCR; TCRdb has only the in-frame clones, and not every one. The sample holds 180,000 or so clones, 75% to 90% seen once. The sequenced material came from PBMCs or T cells enriched from blood (not recorded which). Receptors were obtained from a woman in her sixties who had recovered from COVID-19. Both conserved end residues are part of each CDR3. D genes are given only for firm matches. Clone size is shown for a subset of rows, as once, few, many or a class of expanded clone.

CDR3 length	V gene	clone size	D gene	J gene	CDR3 protein	CDR3 DNA
16	TRBV18	-	-	TRBJ1-5	CASSPYGGRSNQPQHF	TGTGCCAGCTCACCTTACGGAGGGAGGAGCAATCAGCCCCAGCATTTT
15	TRBV6-5	-	TRBD2	TRBJ2-7	CASSQTGGLRGEQYF	TGTGCCAGCAGCCAAACGGGAGGCCTTAGGGGCGAGCAGTACTTC
15	TRBV21-1	-	-	TRBJ1-2	CASSKSAGLNYGYTF	TGTGCCAGCAGCAAATCAGCGGGACTGAACTATGGCTACACCTTC
14	TRBV3-1/TRBV3-2	few	-	TRBJ1-5	CASSQAGPGQPQHF	TGTGCCAGCAGCCAAGCAGGGCCGGGTCAGCCCCAGCATTTT
14	TRBV20-1	-	-	TRBJ2-7	CSASLRSSSYEQYF	TGCAGTGCTAGTTTGCGGTCCAGCTCCTACGAGCAGTACTTC
13	TRBV4-1	few	-	TRBJ2-7	CASSQAGPYEQYF	TGCGCCAGCAGCCAGGCGGGGCCCTACGAGCAGTACTTC
14	TRBV28	-	-	TRBJ2-7	CASSLEGGSYEQYF	TGTGCCAGCAGTCTCGAAGGGGGATCCTACGAGCAGTACTTC
14	TRBV3-1/TRBV3-2	-	TRBD1	TRBJ1-1	CASSQTTGRTEAFF	TGTGCCAGCAGCCAAACGACAGGGCGGACTGAAGCTTTCTTT
17	TRBV11-2	-	TRBD2	TRBJ2-3	CASSLGGGAGATDTQYF	TGTGCCAGCAGCTTAGGGGGCGGAGCGGGGGCCACAGATACGCAGTATTTT
12	TRBV16	-	-	TRBJ2-1	CASSLDSSPAFF	TGTGCCAGCAGCCTCGACTCGAGCCCAGCGTTCTTC
15	TRBV2	-	-	TRBJ2-1	CASRGSSGSYNEQFF	TGTGCCAGCAGGGGGAGTAGCGGCTCCTACAATGAGCAGTTCTTC
14	TRBV7-9	-	-	TRBJ2-7	CASSPPGGAYEQYF	TGTGCCAGCAGCCCCCCCGGGGGAGCCTACGAGCAGTACTTC